Each of the 12 T cell receptor beta chains below was sequenced from the same sample in a study of blood T cell repertoires in COVID-19. TCRdb keeps only in-frame clones here, not all; method: immunoSEQ multiplex PCR. The sample records about 220,000 clones, around 84% being singletons. Input material: peripheral blood. The receptor source for this set is a man aged 35 to 55 who had recovered from COVID-19.

This clone was observed a handful of times. CDR3 sequence: CASGTSGSKDEQFF. The CDR3, as DNA: TGTGCCAGCGGCACTAGCGGGAGTAAGGATGAGCAGTTCTTC. The V gene is TRBV7-9, the J gene TRBJ2-1, with 11 bases fitting TRBD2. Trimming removed 8 bases from V and 8 bases from J; junction bases left unmatched: 8. This CDR3 is 14 amino acids long. Germline V gives CDR1 SEHNR, CDR2 FQNEAQ (reference sequence).

This clone was counted once. The rearrangement uses TRBV4-3 and TRBJ1-4; weak D call: TRBD1 (5 bases). This CDR3 spans 18 amino acids. Trimming shortened V by 1 base and J by 0 bases, and 15 bases separated the two germline ends. Per the germline V gene, CDR1 is LGHNA and CDR2 is YSLEER. The CDR3: CASSQAPWTSATNEKLFF. CDR3 DNA: TGCGCCAGCAGCCAAGCCCCCTGGACATCTGCAACTAATGAAAAACTGTTTTTT.

The chain combines TRBV5-1 with TRBJ2-1; the match to TRBD2 covers 11 bases. V lost 3 bases to trimming and J lost 3 bases; unmatched junction nucleotides: 2. The germline CDR1 and CDR2 sequences are SGHRS and YFSETQ. This CDR3 has 15 residues. The DNA of the CDR3 is TGCGCCAGCAGCTGGGGACTAGCGGACTACAATGAGCAGTTCTTC. Protein product: CASSWGLADYNEQFF.

The chain carries TRBV3-1 (or the pseudogene TRBV3-2) and TRBJ1-2; D is undetermined. CDR3 length: 11 residues. Germline-derived CDR1 and CDR2 are LGHDT and YNNKEL (reference sequence). With 2 bases removed from V and 8 bases from J, the gap between germline ends came to 6 bases. CDR3 region: CASSQSRGYTF. CDR3 nucleotides: TGTGCCAGCAGCCAAAGTAGAGGCTACACCTTC.

The J gene is TRBJ1-4, the V gene TRBV5-5, with a possible D match to TRBD1 (6 bases). V was trimmed by 4 bases and J by 1 base, leaving 11 bases between them. CDR1 and CDR2 from the germline V gene are SGHKS and YYEKEE (reference sequence). The length of the CDR3 is 15 residues. CDR3 sequence reads: CASSPRGGTNEKLFF. In DNA, the CDR3 is TGTGCCAGCAGCCCGAGGGGGGGAACTAATGAAAAACTGTTTTTT.

The V call is TRBV5-1, the J call TRBJ2-5, with 7 bases fitting TRBD1. With 1 base clipped from V and 4 bases from J, the junction kept 7 bases outside the gene matches. This CDR3 has 15 amino acids. Germline-derived CDR1 and CDR2 are SGHRS and YFSETQ. CDR3: CASSLKGGRGETQYF. The CDR3 DNA is TGCGCCAGCAGCTTGAAAGGGGGCAGGGGAGAGACCCAGTACTTC.

The chain employs TRBV12-3 or TRBV12-4 and TRBJ1-1; TRBD1 is a possible D gene (5 bases). The V end lost 7 bases, the J end lost 0 bases, and 9 bases lay between the germline ends. The CDR3 is 13 amino acids. The CDR3 nucleotides are TGTGCCAGCATGCTACAGGTGAACACTGAAGCTTTCTTT. Protein product: CASMLQVNTEAFF.

The chain is built from TRBV11-2 and TRBJ1-1; D call uncertain. Trimming shortened V by 5 bases and J by 2 bases, and 3 bases separated the two germline ends. The CDR3 covers 11 residues. CDR1 is SGHAT and CDR2 is FQNNGV in the germline V gene. The CDR3, as DNA: TGTGCCAGCAGCCTAAACACTGAAGCTTTCTTT. Protein product: CASSLNTEAFF.

This sequence joins TRBV12-1 and TRBJ2-3; TRBD2, the D gene given by the table, was not confirmed from the DNA. TRBV12-1 is designated a pseudogene. The CDR3 spans 16 residues. CDR3 loop: CASSMTSGGYTDTQYF. The CDR3 DNA is TGTGCCAGCAGCATGACTAGCGGGGGCTACACAGATACGCAGTATTTT.

The V call is TRBV16, the J call TRBJ2-1, with 10 bases lining up with TRBD2. The ends lost 0 bases at V and 6 bases at J; junction bases unmatched: 2. The CDR3 has 15 residues. Germline CDR1 is KGHSY and CDR2 is FQNENV. CDR3 sequence: CASSQSSGGGNEQFF. CDR3 bases: TGTGCCAGCAGCCAATCAAGCGGGGGGGGCAATGAGCAGTTCTTC.

CDR3 bases: TGCGCCAGCAGCCAAGATCTCGGCGGCGATCTAGCGGGCTCCTACAATGAGCAGTTCTTC. Its translation is CASSQDLGGDLAGSYNEQFF. The chain recombines TRBV4-3 with TRBJ2-1; 8 bases are shared with TRBD2. The length of the CDR3 is 20 residues. Trimming at V came to 0 bases and at J to 0 bases, leaving 13 bases not matched to a gene. The germline CDR1 and CDR2 sequences are LGHNA and YSLEER.

The rearrangement joins TRBV7-9 to TRBJ2-7; D not resolved. From germline, CDR1 is SEHNR and CDR2 FQNEAQ (reference sequence). Between the trimmed V and J ends, which lost 5 bases and 0 bases, there was a span of 8 bases. The CDR3 consists of 13 residues. The chain's CDR3 is CASSPLGSYEQYF. CDR3 in DNA: TGTGCCAGCAGCCCCCTCGGCTCCTACGAGCAGTACTTC.